The 21 T cell receptor beta chains below come from one sample, sequenced in a study of PD-1 blockade in classical Hodgkin lymphoma. Patients all relapsed after autologous stem cell transplantation, and there was variation in brentuximab vedotin exposure. Sequencing was performed with immunoSEQ multiplex PCR; in TCRdb, only in-frame clones are kept and a portion is missing. The data contain approximately 57,000 clones, around 90% of them singletons. The sequencing used peripheral blood mononuclear cells (PBMCs), collected before the second cycle of nivolumab. Receptors originate from a human donor with classical Hodgkin lymphoma.

The rearrangement joins TRBV9 to TRBJ2-2, with a weak D call TRBD1 (6 bases). Trimming pared 1 base from V and 7 bases from J, leaving 8 bases between. The CDR3 length is 13 residues. Germline CDR1 reads SGDLS; CDR2 reads YYNGEE. The CDR3 coding sequence is TGTGCCAGCAGCGTACAGGGGCACGGGGAGCTGTTTTTT. Its translation: CASSVQGHGELFF.

The gene calls are TRBV5-4 and TRBJ2-2, with TRBD1 matching over 7 bases. The V and J ends lost 0 bases and 5 bases, in that order; junction bases with no gene match: 7. Germline V gives CDR1 SGHNT, CDR2 YYREEE (reference sequence). The CDR3 loop spans 16 amino acids. In DNA, the CDR3 is TGTGCCAGCAGCTTGGACAGGGGTATCGTGACCGGGGAGCTGTTTTTT. Residues: CASSLDRGIVTGELFF.

The chain couples TRBV7-2 to TRBJ2-2; perhaps TRBD1 as D (5 bases). Germline lookup yields CDR1 SGHTA and CDR2 FQGNSA. The V end lost 5 bases, the J end lost 7 bases, and 14 bases lay between the germline ends. The CDR3 extends over 14 amino acids. CDR3 DNA: TGTGCCAGCAGCGTCCATCCCCAGGGCGGGGAGCTGTTTTTT. Translation: CASSVHPQGGELFF.

The chain couples TRBV7-9 to TRBJ2-7; TRBD2 matches at 15 bases. The length of the CDR3 is 16 residues. Germline assignment: CDR1 SEHNR and CDR2 FQNEAQ (reference sequence). Germline trimming cut 5 bases from V and 3 bases from J; bases unmatched to any gene: 5. The DNA for the CDR3 is TGTGCCAGCAGCGCCGGACTAGCGGGGGGGTACTACGAGCAGTACTTC. Translating it yields CASSAGLAGGYYEQYF.

This clone came up once. The chain carries TRBV28 and TRBJ2-1, with D possibly matching TRBD1 (5 bases). Germline V gene lookup returns CDR1 MDHEN and CDR2 SYDVKM. V was trimmed by 5 bases and J by 10 bases, leaving 18 bases between them. The CDR3 runs to 14 residues. The CDR3 region has the DNA TGTGCCAGCAGTCCAGGAATGGGGCTACGAGAGCAGTTCTTC. This gives the protein CASSPGMGLREQFF.

The gene calls are TRBV7-2 and TRBJ2-7, with TRBD2 matching over 9 bases. Trimming cost V 3 bases and J 3 bases; bases outside gene matches: 3. CDR1 and CDR2 (germline): SGHTA, FQGNSA. The CDR3 totals 14 residues. DNA for the CDR3: TGTGCCAGCAGCTTCGCGACTAGCGGCTACGAGCAGTACTTC. It translates to CASSFATSGYEQYF.

The chain carries TRBV18 and TRBJ1-2; 9 nucleotides line up with TRBD1. Germline assignment: CDR1 KGHSH and CDR2 LQKENI. The CDR3 covers 15 residues. With V trimmed by 3 bases and J by 4 bases, 6 bases remained unmatched. CDR3 sequence: CASSPGTGNTYGYTF. The CDR3 DNA reads TGTGCCAGCTCACCCGGGACAGGGAACACCTATGGCTACACCTTC. The full variable domain, in which reference TRBV18 and TRBJ1-2 provide the parts outside the CDR3, is NAGVMQNPRHLVRRRGQEARLRCSPMKGHSHVYWYRQLPEEGLKFMVYLQKENIIDESGMPKERFSAEFPKEGPSILRIQQVVRGDSAAYFCASSPGTGNTYGYTFGSGTRLTVV.

The chain combines TRBV7-6 with TRBJ2-1, with D perhaps matching TRBD2 (6 bases). The germline V gene encodes CDR1 SGHVS and CDR2 FNYEAQ. Between the trimmed V and J ends, which lost 1 base and 0 bases, there was a span of 13 bases. CDR3 length: 17 residues. The CDR3 region is CASSLGAGKSSYNEQFF. CDR3 coding DNA: TGTGCCAGCAGCTTAGGAGCGGGTAAGAGCTCCTACAATGAGCAGTTCTTC.

Comments on this clone: Different DNA sequences within this sample yield the same CDR3. The chain carries TRBV15 and TRBJ2-7; tentatively, D is TRBD1 or TRBD2 (5 bases each). The V end lost 0 bases, the J end lost 6 bases, and 9 bases lay between the germline ends. The germline V gene encodes CDR1 LNHNV and CDR2 YYDKDF (reference sequence). The CDR3 covers 13 residues. DNA of the CDR3: TGTGCCACCAGCAGAGATCGGGGCCGCGAGCAGTACTTC. Translation: CATSRDRGREQYF.

Note on this clone: At one end, the junction sequence differs from germline, possibly due to a read error. This rearrangement joins TRBV6-5 to TRBJ1-6; possible D gene TRBD1, 5 bases. This CDR3 spans 14 amino acids. Germline assignment: CDR1 MNHEY and CDR2 SVGAGI. CDR3 region: CATSQRGGESPLHF. The DNA for the CDR3 is TGTGCCACCAGTCAGAGGGGAGGGGAATCACCCCTCCACTTT.

This clone has a handful of counts. The chain is built from TRBV18 and TRBJ1-4; D is uncertain. Germline CDR1 is KGHSH and CDR2 is LQKENI. Trimming left V 4 bases short and J 8 bases short, with 11 bases between. This CDR3 spans 13 amino acids. DNA of the CDR3: TGTGCCAGCTCACGGGAAAGTGGGGAAAAACTGTTTTTT. Translation: CASSRESGEKLFF.

The rearrangement links TRBV28 to TRBJ2-3, with D hard to call. This CDR3 spans 12 amino acids. The ends were cut back, 6 bases at V and 4 bases at J, with 8 bases in the middle. In germline, CDR1 is MDHEN, CDR2 SYDVKM. CDR3 DNA sequence: TGTGCCAGCAGCTCCTCAGCAGATACGCAGTATTTT. Translated, it gives CASSSSADTQYF.

This clone was observed at least ten times. This chain uses TRBV7-2 with TRBJ2-7; D tentatively fits TRBD1 or TRBD2 (5 bases each). The CDR3 runs to 13 residues. Germline loops: CDR1 SGHTA, CDR2 FQGNSA. Trimming left V 8 bases short and J 6 bases short, with 17 bases between. This chain's CDR3 is CASGTPGPGEQYF. The CDR3 DNA reads TGTGCCAGCGGAACCCCGGGGCCCGGCGAGCAGTACTTC.

The rearrangement uses TRBV28 and TRBJ1-2, with TRBD1 identical over 10 bases. The CDR3 sequence is 22 residues long. The germline gives CDR1 MDHEN, CDR2 SYDVKM. With 3 bases clipped from V and 4 bases from J, the junction kept 26 bases outside the gene matches. This CDR3 is CASSLIWGDRGLSQVGPYGYTF. As DNA, the CDR3 is TGTGCCAGCAGTTTGATTTGGGGGGACAGGGGTCTTTCTCAGGTGGGTCCCTATGGCTACACCTTC.

The J gene is TRBJ2-3, the V gene TRBV6-4; 7 bases line up with TRBD2. The CDR3 totals 14 residues. After removal of 4 bases from V and 1 base from J, the junction contained 2 bases not matched to a gene. Germline V gives CDR1 MRHNA, CDR2 SNTAGT. CDR3 sequence: CASSVSGGTDTQYF. CDR3 bases: TGTGCCAGCAGTGTAAGCGGGGGCACAGATACGCAGTATTTT.

This chain joins TRBV7-3 and TRBJ1-1, with TRBD1 as a possible D gene (5 bases). The CDR3 is 15 residues long. CDR1 and CDR2 from the germline V gene are SGHTA and FQGTGA. V dropped 2 bases and J dropped 1 base, with 11 bases sitting between them. The CDR3 bases are TGTGCCAGCAGCTTATCTGGGGCCCCGAACACTGAAGCTTTCTTT. It translates to CASSLSGAPNTEAFF. The full variable domain, its missing parts supplied by reference TRBV7-3 and TRBJ1-1, is GAGVSQTPSNKVTEKGKYVELRCDPISGHTALYWYRQSLGQGPEFLIYFQGTGAADDSGLPNDRFFAVRPEGSVSTLKIQRTERGDSAVYLCASSLSGAPNTEAFFGQGTRLTVV.

This chain uses TRBV2 with TRBJ1-4; D is unresolved. Germline CDR1 reads SNHLY; CDR2 reads FYNNEI. The V gene lost 2 bases and the J gene lost 8 bases, with 18 bases spanning the gap. The CDR3 runs 16 residues. Here the CDR3 DNA reads TGTGCCAGCAGTGAAATCCCCATGCGGGTTGAGGAAAAACTGTTTTTT. Protein: CASSEIPMRVEEKLFF. Based on the CDR3 plus reference TRBV2 and TRBJ1-4, the full variable domain is EPEVTQTPSHQVTQMGQEVILRCVPISNHLYFYWYRQILGQKVEFLVSFYNNEISEKSEIFDDQFSVERPDGSNFTLKIRSTKLEDSAMYFCASSEIPMRVEEKLFFGSGTQLSVL.

This clone was found once. The rearrangement links TRBV7-7 to TRBJ2-7; 7 nucleotides match TRBD2. Losses at the gene ends were 1 base for V and 6 bases for J; bases not matched to a gene: 9. CDR1 and CDR2 from the germline V gene are SSHAT and FNYEAQ (reference sequence). This CDR3 comprises 15 residues. CDR3 residues: CASSLVGLEAVEQYF. The CDR3 nucleotides read TGTGCCAGCAGCTTAGTAGGACTAGAAGCGGTCGAGCAGTACTTC.

This chain connects TRBV28 to TRBJ1-1, with 9 positions matching TRBD1. J was trimmed by 0 bases and V by 4 bases; bases with no gene match: 0. The germline V gene encodes CDR1 MDHEN and CDR2 SYDVKM. The CDR3 is made up of 14 amino acids. The CDR3 coding sequence is TGTGCCAGCAGTTACAGGGGGCTGAACACTGAAGCTTTCTTT. Protein product: CASSYRGLNTEAFF.

The chain's CDR3 is CASRVAGNTIYF. CDR3 in DNA: TGTGCCAGCAGAGTGGCGGGAAACACCATATATTTT. The V gene is TRBV11-2, the J gene TRBJ1-3; D is ambiguous. V lost 6 bases and J 4 bases, leaving 7 bases between the germline ends. Looked up from germline, CDR1 is SGHAT and CDR2 is FQNNGV. The CDR3 sequence is 12 residues long.

The chain uses TRBV19 and TRBJ2-1, with 8 bases lining up with TRBD2. The length of the CDR3 is 14 residues. The germline V gene encodes CDR1 LNHDA and CDR2 SQIVND (reference sequence). V shed 5 bases and J 8 bases; nucleotides not matched to a gene: 8. CDR3 sequence (DNA): TGTGCCAGTAGTTTCCGGGAGGGCCTGTATGAGCAGTTCTTC. As protein: CASSFREGLYEQFF.